One TCR beta chain is described in this entry. The antigen is unknown. Repertoires were generated with immunoSEQ multiplex PCR, while TCRdb's copy carries only in-frame clones and drops some. The data hold 14,000 to 15,000 clones, with 81% observed a single time. This entry is derived from a study of tumor-infiltrating lymphocytes in localized non-small cell lung cancer. Study conclusions and caveats: Higher tumor T cell infiltration than in uninvolved lung was supported by TCRbeta sequencing.

V gave up 0 bases and J gave up 2 bases, with 9 bases separating them. The CDR3 is 15 residues long. Germline lookup yields CDR1 SGDLS and CDR2 YYNGEE. The chain links TRBV9 to TRBJ2-1; D remains unclear. The sequencing input was lung tumor tissue. The sequence derives from a human donor with non-small cell lung cancer. The CDR3 loop reads CASSVAAVTYNEQFF. In DNA, the CDR3 is TGTGCCAGCAGCGTAGCGGCAGTGACCTACAATGAGCAGTTCTTC.